This T cell receptor (beta chain) was obtained from a study of technical replicates of blood from a handful of donors. V lost 6 bases, J lost 3 bases, and 6 bases stayed unmatched. The CDR3 is made up of 13 amino acids. Germline assignment: CDR1 SGHRS and CDR2 YFSETQ. TCRdb's copy holds only in-frame clones and misses some; the assay was immunoSEQ multiplex PCR. The sample includes 81,000 or so clones, about 96% of them seen just once. Material for sequencing was T cells isolated from PBMCs. This receptor was taken from a human donor in good health. J is TRBJ2-7 and V is TRBV5-1; TRBD2 matches at 7 bases. CDR3 bases: TGCGCCAGCACCACCGGGACTAACTACGAGCAGTACTTC. Translated: CASTTGTNYEQYF.